The source of this T cell receptor (beta chain) is a study of cytomegalovirus exposure and HLA in healthy donors. This CDR3 is built from 14 residues. Trimming took 2 bases from V and 8 from J, leaving 13 bases between them. The germline CDR1 and CDR2 sequences are SGHTA and FQGTGA. Using immunoSEQ multiplex PCR, the repertoire was profiled, and TCRdb retains in-frame clones only, with some absent. Of roughly 240,000 clones in the sample, around 87% are singletons; the top ten hold 2.6%. Worth noting for this clone: Its cognate antigen is unknown.

Findings of the study overall: Rare TCR sequences dominated, though some public TCRs recurred in many donors.

The donors were part of the validation cohort, which consisted of about 120 subjects and was separate from the first cohort of hundreds of subjects. The sequenced material came from PBMCs. The chain couples TRBV7-3 to TRBJ2-1; a weak D match, TRBD2 (6 bases). The receptor comes from a man younger than 35 in good health and CMV-seronegative. The CDR3 DNA reads as TGTGCCAGCAGCTTAGGATTGGGGGGAGATGAGCAGTTCTTC. Translating gives CASSLGLGGDEQFF.